One and the same sample provided the 28 T cell receptor beta chains below, sequenced in a study of cytomegalovirus exposure and HLA in healthy donors. The PCR had 60 Vbeta and 13 Jbeta primers. The repertoire was sequenced with immunoSEQ multiplex PCR; TCRdb's copy has only in-frame clones and lacks some. The ten top clones account for 1.1%, within a sample of just over 80,000 clones. The sample consisted of PBMCs. The source of these receptors is a woman aged 30 to 39 in good health and CMV-seronegative.

The chain links TRBV6-1 to TRBJ2-5; 7 bases agree with TRBD2. Trimming removed 8 bases from V and 3 bases from J; junction bases left unmatched: 12. The CDR3 contains 15 residues. Germline values: CDR1 MNHNS, CDR2 SASEGT. The DNA of the CDR3 is TGTGCCAGCCTGAGGCGGACTAGTGGGAAAGAGACCCAGTACTTC. Translation: CASLRRTSGKETQYF.

The chain joins TRBV20-1 to TRBJ2-1, with D unclear. Germline-derived CDR1 and CDR2 are DFQATT and SNEGSKA (reference sequence). The V end was cut by 3 bases, the J end by 7 bases, with 7 bases between. There are 11 residues in the CDR3. In nucleotides, the CDR3 is TGCAGTGCTAGCGTGCGGAATGAGCAGTTCTTC. Residues: CSASVRNEQFF.

The chain carries TRBV18 and TRBJ2-1, with 8 bases matching TRBD2. CDR3 length equals 14 residues. V dropped 6 bases and J dropped 7; count of bases not matched to a gene: 8. CDR1 is KGHSH and CDR2 is LQKENI in the germline V gene. The CDR3 DNA sequence: TGTGCCAGCTCCCCCCGGGGGGGACGAAATGAGCAGTTCTTC. It codes for CASSPRGGRNEQFF.

V is TRBV6-1 and J is TRBJ2-7, with D possibly TRBD2 on 6 matching bases. Germline V CDR1 and CDR2: MNHNS, SASEGT. This CDR3 region has 13 residues. V lost 1 base and J lost 5, with 9 bases in between. This CDR3 is CASSEDGSDEQYF. As DNA, the CDR3 is TGTGCCAGCAGTGAAGACGGGAGCGACGAGCAGTACTTC.

The CDR3 DNA sequence: TGTGCCAGCAGCTCGGGACAGGGAGGGGAGTACTTC. This codes for CASSSGQGGEYF. This chain joins TRBV6-5 and TRBJ2-7; 9 bases line up with TRBD1. This CDR3 has 12 amino acids. J gave up 11 bases and V 6 bases, and 8 bases lay outside the gene matches. Germline assignment: CDR1 MNHEY and CDR2 SVGAGI.

The V call is TRBV6-5, the J call TRBJ1-1, with 9 positions matching TRBD1. V dropped 2 bases and J dropped 4; count of bases not matched to a gene: 2. The CDR3 loop spans 14 amino acids. Germline-derived CDR1 and CDR2 are MNHEY and SVGAGI. The DNA for the CDR3 is TGTGCCAGCAGTTACGGACAGGGGTTCACTGAAGCTTTCTTT. As protein: CASSYGQGFTEAFF.

V is TRBV30 and J is TRBJ2-7, with 9 bases identical to TRBD1. Germline V gene lookup returns CDR1 GTSNPN and CDR2 SVGIG (reference sequence). The length of the CDR3 is 14 residues. The V and J ends lost 3 bases and 0 bases, in that order; junction bases with no gene match: 3. In DNA, the CDR3 is TGTGCCTGGAGAGGACAGGGGAGCTCCTACGAGCAGTACTTC. Translated: CAWRGQGSSYEQYF.

V is TRBV20-1 and J is TRBJ1-1; tentative D call: TRBD1 (6 bases). This CDR3 contains 11 residues. CDR1 DFQATT and CDR2 SNEGSKA come from the germline V gene (reference sequence). CDR3 in DNA: TGCACCGGACAGCACCCAAGAGAAGCTTTCTTT. Protein product: CTGQHPREAFF.

This sequence joins TRBV5-1 and TRBJ2-1; 7 bases fit TRBD2. V dropped 4 bases and J dropped 10; count of bases not matched to a gene: 11. The CDR3 spans 14 residues. The germline gives CDR1 SGHRS, CDR2 YFSETQ. The CDR3 spells CASSPDRDYHEQFF. As DNA, the CDR3 is TGCGCCAGCAGCCCGGACCGGGACTACCACGAGCAGTTCTTC.

The CDR3 is CAWNPGHRSYEQYF. CDR3 nucleotide sequence: TGTGCCTGGAATCCGGGACACCGATCCTACGAGCAGTACTTC. V gene TRBV30 combines with J gene TRBJ2-7; a weak D match, TRBD1 (6 bases). The CDR3 covers 14 residues. Trimming took off 4 bases at V and 1 base at J, with 14 bases between the two ends. CDR1 is GTSNPN and CDR2 is SVGIG in the germline V gene (reference sequence).

The rearrangement uses TRBV7-9 and TRBJ1-1; TRBD1 is a possible D gene (6 bases). There are 14 residues in the CDR3. V lost 2 bases to trimming and J lost 1 base, with 8 bases between them. Germline assignment: CDR1 SEHNR and CDR2 FQNEAQ (reference sequence). The CDR3 region is CASSLSQGNTEAFF. CDR3 coding DNA: TGTGCCAGCAGCTTATCACAGGGGAACACTGAAGCTTTCTTT.

The V and J genes are TRBV5-6 and TRBJ1-1; the D gene is possibly TRBD1 (6 bases). Germline CDR1 and CDR2: SGHDT and YYEEEE. The CDR3 loop spans 14 amino acids. The V and J ends lost 0 bases and 11 bases respectively, with 17 bases between them. CDR3 amino acids: CASSLAGGGGRAFF. As DNA, the CDR3 is TGTGCCAGCAGCTTGGCCGGGGGGGGCGGTAGGGCTTTCTTT.

J is TRBJ2-6 and V is TRBV7-9; D unclear. The CDR3 runs 14 residues. The germline CDR1 and CDR2 sequences are SEHNR and FQNEAQ (reference sequence). Trimming stripped 2 bases from V and 2 bases from J, with 4 bases between. CDR3 in amino acids: CASSLQTGANVLTF. Written as DNA, the CDR3 is TGTGCCAGCAGCTTACAGACTGGGGCCAACGTCCTGACTTTC. Complete variable domain (other parts from reference TRBV7-9 and TRBJ2-6): DTGVSQNPRHKITKRGQNVTFRCDPISEHNRLYWYRQTLGQGPEFLTYFQNEAQLEKSRLLSDRFSAERPKGSFSTLEIQRTEQGDSAMYLCASSLQTGANVLTFGAGSRLTVL.

This chain joins TRBV15 and TRBJ2-4; 9 bases align to TRBD2. V was pared by 3 bases and J by 7 bases, with 7 bases of the junction left unmatched. Germline V gene lookup returns CDR1 LNHNV and CDR2 YYDKDF (reference sequence). The CDR3 is 15 amino acids. The CDR3 sequence: CATSRDSGSANIQYF. DNA of the CDR3: TGTGCCACCAGCAGGGATAGCGGGAGTGCGAACATTCAGTACTTC. Looking up the rest from reference TRBV15 and TRBJ2-4 gives the full variable domain: DAMVIQNPRYQVTQFGKPVTLSCSQTLNHNVMYWYQQKSSQAPKLLFHYYDKDFNNEADTPDNFQSRRPNTSFCFLDIRSPGLGDTAMYLCATSRDSGSANIQYFGAGTRLSVL.

The J gene is TRBJ2-1, the V gene TRBV19; 9 bases line up with TRBD1. The CDR3 runs 16 residues. J was trimmed by 3 bases and V by 1 base; bases with no gene match: 4. Germline V gives CDR1 LNHDA, CDR2 SQIVND (reference sequence). CDR3 nucleotide sequence: TGTGCCAGTAGTATAGTCTCGGGACAGGGCTACAATGAGCAGTTCTTC. This translates into CASSIVSGQGYNEQFF.

The chain couples TRBV7-9 to TRBJ1-4; D possibly corresponds to TRBD1 (6 bases). The V end lost 4 bases, the J end lost 4 bases, and 10 bases lay between the germline ends. The CDR3 is 14 amino acids. Germline V CDR1 and CDR2: SEHNR, FQNEAQ (reference sequence). CDR3 amino acids: CASSSRGGNEKLFF. DNA for the CDR3: TGTGCCAGCAGCTCCAGGGGTGGTAATGAAAAACTGTTTTTT.

The chain links TRBV5-4 to TRBJ2-7; 8 bases line up with TRBD1. Germline CDR1 reads SGHNT; CDR2 reads YYREEE (reference sequence). The CDR3 has 14 amino acids. V trimming: 4 bases; J trimming: 5 bases; junction bases outside the gene matches: 8. Here the CDR3 reads CASSPPDRADEQYF. CDR3 bases: TGTGCCAGCAGCCCGCCGGACAGGGCCGACGAGCAGTACTTC.

In the case of this clone: In the same sample, other DNA sequences code for this CDR3. The chain has TRBV6-5 and TRBJ1-5, with 7 positions matching TRBD1. Germline lookup yields CDR1 MNHEY and CDR2 SVGAGI. This CDR3 comprises 14 residues. V shed 5 bases and J 7 bases; nucleotides not matched to a gene: 8. The CDR3 reads CASSQTGQGQPQHF. DNA for the CDR3: TGTGCCAGCAGTCAGACAGGGCAAGGGCAGCCCCAGCATTTT.

The chain combines TRBV6-1 with TRBJ1-1; D ambiguous. Per the germline V gene, CDR1 is MNHNS and CDR2 is SASEGT. The CDR3 is 13 amino acids. V was trimmed by 5 bases and J by 2 bases, leaving 9 bases between them. Written as DNA, the CDR3 is TGTGCCAGCAGTCGCGGCCCTAACACTGAAGCTTTCTTT. It is translated as CASSRGPNTEAFF.

Comments on this clone: The junction differs from germline at one of its ends, possibly a read error. The V call is TRBV5-6, the J call TRBJ2-1; TRBD2 agrees at 7 bases. Germline-derived CDR1 and CDR2 are SGHDT and YYEEEE. CDR3 size: 15 residues. CDR3 loop: CASSLGEGRRDEQFF. The CDR3 DNA reads as TGTGCCAGCAGTTTGGGGGAGGGTCGGCGGGATGAGCAGTTCTTC.

This chain joins TRBV4-2 and TRBJ1-3; 8 nucleotides match TRBD1. The CDR3 runs to 16 residues. Germline CDR1 is LGHNA and CDR2 is YNFKEQ. The trim removed 1 base at V and 3 bases at J, leaving 5 bases unmatched. CDR3: CASSQVPRGLGNTIYF. In nucleotides, the CDR3 is TGTGCCAGCAGCCAAGTCCCCAGGGGGCTTGGAAACACCATATATTTT.

This chain uses TRBV5-1 with TRBJ2-3; TRBD1 matches at 8 bases. CDR1 SGHRS and CDR2 YFSETQ come from the germline V gene. V gave up 5 bases and J gave up 2 bases; unmatched junction bases: 7. The CDR3 covers 15 residues. CDR3 amino acids: CASRRGQGSTDTQYF. CDR3 in DNA: TGCGCCAGCAGGCGCGGACAGGGATCCACAGATACGCAGTATTTT.

The rearrangement joins TRBV18 to TRBJ2-5; a weak D match, TRBD2 (5 bases). The CDR3 is 13 amino acids. CDR1 is KGHSH and CDR2 is LQKENI in the germline V gene. V lost 3 bases, J lost 5 bases, and 10 bases lay in between. The CDR3: CASSPGSGETQYF. CDR3 sequence (DNA): TGTGCCAGCTCACCCGGTTCGGGGGAGACCCAGTACTTC.

The rearrangement uses TRBV30 and TRBJ2-3, with 10 bases that match TRBD1. Trimming cost V 3 bases and J 0 bases; bases outside gene matches: 3. Germline loops: CDR1 GTSNPN, CDR2 SVGIG (reference sequence). This CDR3 has 15 amino acids. This chain's CDR3 is CAWRGQGMSTDTQYF. CDR3 DNA sequence: TGTGCCTGGAGGGGACAGGGGATGAGCACAGATACGCAGTATTTT. The whole variable domain, remainder taken from reference TRBV30 and TRBJ2-3, is SQTIHQWPATLVQPVGSPLSLECTVEGTSNPNLYWYRQAAGRGLQLLFYSVGIGQISSEVPQNLSASRPQDRQFILSSKKLLLSDSGFYLCAWRGQGMSTDTQYFGPGTRLTVL.

This rearrangement joins TRBV28 to TRBJ2-5, with 13 nucleotides matching TRBD2. V shed 3 bases, J shed 5 bases, and the junction held 3 bases outside the gene matches. The CDR3 extends over 15 amino acids. Germline V gene sequence: CDR1 MDHEN, CDR2 SYDVKM. The CDR3 DNA reads TGTGCCAGCAGTTTCGCGACTAGCGGGGGGGAGACCCAGTACTTC. Amino acids: CASSFATSGGETQYF.

The CDR3 DNA reads TGTGCCAGCAGCCAAGAACCTGGGGCGGATACGCAGTATTTT. Translating gives CASSQEPGADTQYF. V usage is TRBV4-2 and J usage is TRBJ2-3; TRBD1 is a possible D gene (5 bases). Per the germline V gene, CDR1 is LGHNA and CDR2 is YNFKEQ. The ends were cut back, 0 bases at V and 6 bases at J, with 10 bases in the middle. The CDR3 runs to 14 residues.

The chain uses TRBV6-1 and TRBJ2-7; weak D call: TRBD2 (5 bases). The germline gives CDR1 MNHNS, CDR2 SASEGT. V dropped 5 bases and J dropped 2 bases, with 13 bases sitting between them. The CDR3 is made up of 14 amino acids. The chain's CDR3 is CASSRTHSAYEQYF. The CDR3 DNA sequence: TGTGCCAGCAGTCGGACTCATTCCGCCTACGAGCAGTACTTC.

The genes are TRBV7-6 and TRBJ2-7; a possible D gene is TRBD2 (6 bases). This CDR3 spans 14 amino acids. The V end was cut by 2 bases, the J end by 3 bases, with 11 bases between. The V gene's germline CDR1 is SGHVS and CDR2 FNYEAQ. The CDR3 DNA reads TGTGCCAGCAGCTTACTGCGGGGCGGCTACGAGCAGTACTTC. Its protein is CASSLLRGGYEQYF.